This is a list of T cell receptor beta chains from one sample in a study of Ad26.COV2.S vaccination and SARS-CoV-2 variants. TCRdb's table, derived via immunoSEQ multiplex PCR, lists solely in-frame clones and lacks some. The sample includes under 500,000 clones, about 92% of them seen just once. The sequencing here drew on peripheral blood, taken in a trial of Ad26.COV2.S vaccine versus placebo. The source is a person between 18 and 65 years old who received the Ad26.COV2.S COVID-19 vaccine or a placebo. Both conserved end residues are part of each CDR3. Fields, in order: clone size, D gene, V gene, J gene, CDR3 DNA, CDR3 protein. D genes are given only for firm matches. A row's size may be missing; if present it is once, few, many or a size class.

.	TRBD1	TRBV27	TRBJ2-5	TGTGCCAGCAGTTATATGGACAGGGAGACCCAGTACTTC	CASSYMDRETQYF
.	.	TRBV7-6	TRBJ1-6	TGTGCCAGCAGCCTCTCTCAAGCAGCGAATTCACCCCTCCACTTT	CASSLSQAANSPLHF
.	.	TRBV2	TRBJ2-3	TGTGCCAGTACTGCAGGAGATACGCAGTATTTT	CASTAGDTQYF
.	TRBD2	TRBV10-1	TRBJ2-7	TGCGCCAGCAGTGAGCGTGGGCGGGGGACGTCCGAGCAGTACTTC	CASSERGRGTSEQYF
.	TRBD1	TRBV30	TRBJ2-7	TGTGCCTGGAGCAGAGTGATCGGGACAGGACCCTACGAGCAGTACTTC	CAWSRVIGTGPYEQYF
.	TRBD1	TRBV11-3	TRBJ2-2	TGTGCCAGCAGCTTAAATCGGCGGGGGACAGGGGGCCGTGACACCGGGGAGCTGTTTTTT	CASSLNRRGTGGRDTGELFF
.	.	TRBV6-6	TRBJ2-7	TGTGCCAGCAGCCGATACCCCCCAGGATCCTTCTACGAGCAGTACTTC	CASSRYPPGSFYEQYF
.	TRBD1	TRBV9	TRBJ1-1	TGTGCCAGCAGCACCAGGGGACAGAACATATATGAAGCTTTCTTT	CASSTRGQNIYEAFF
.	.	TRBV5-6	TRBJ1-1	TGTGCCAGCAGCTTGCTAGAAGGGGCTGGTCTGAACACTGAAGCTTTCTTT	CASSLLEGAGLNTEAFF
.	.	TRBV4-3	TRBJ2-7	TGCGCCAGCAGCCATCTCCAAGGCGAGCAGTACTTC	CASSHLQGEQYF
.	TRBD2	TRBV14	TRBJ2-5	TGTGCCAGCAGCCGGCTAGCGGGGGGCGCCCAAGAGACCCAGTACTTC	CASSRLAGGAQETQYF
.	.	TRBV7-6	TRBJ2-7	TGTGCCAGCAGCCCCTCCGGGACCCGAAGTGGCGAGCAGTACTTC	CASSPSGTRSGEQYF
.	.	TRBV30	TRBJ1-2	TGTGCCTGGAGTCCTTCGACAGGCAAGCACACCTTC	CAWSPSTGKHTF
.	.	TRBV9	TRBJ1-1	TGTGCCAGCAGCGTTACAGGGTCCGGCGGGGGCACTGAAGCTTTCTTT	CASSVTGSGGGTEAFF
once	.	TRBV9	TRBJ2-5	TGTGCCAGCAGCGTGGCAGGGGCGATGCAAGAGACCCAGTACTTC	CASSVAGAMQETQYF
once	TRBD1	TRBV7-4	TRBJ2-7	TGTGCCAGCAGCTTGGAAGACAGGGACCACTCCTACGAGCAGTACTTC	CASSLEDRDHSYEQYF
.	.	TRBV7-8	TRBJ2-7	TGTGCCAGCAGCTTAGGCCCTCTATACGAGCAGTACTTC	CASSLGPLYEQYF
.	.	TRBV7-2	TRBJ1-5	TGTGCCAGCAGCCACTATTGGGCAGAAAGTCAGCCCCAGCATTTT	CASSHYWAESQPQHF
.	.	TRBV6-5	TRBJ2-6	TGTGCCAGCAGAAAAAAAAGCTCTGGGGCCAACGTCCTGACTTTC	CASRKKSSGANVLTF
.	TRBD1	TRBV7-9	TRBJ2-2	TGTGCCAGCAGCCCAAGGACAGGGGGGGTAACCGGGGAGCTGTTTTTT	CASSPRTGGVTGELFF
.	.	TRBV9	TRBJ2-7	TGTGCCAGCAGCGTAGATGGTGAAGCCAGGTTAGAATCCTACGAGCAGTACTTC	CASSVDGEARLESYEQYF
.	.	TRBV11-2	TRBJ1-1	TGTGCCAGCAGCAAAAGGGCACCCAGGGAGAGGGGGACTGAAGCTTTCTTT	CASSKRAPRERGTEAFF
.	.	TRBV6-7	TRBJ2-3	TGTGCCAGCAGCAACCTCCGACAAACAGATACGCAGTATTTT	CASSNLRQTDTQYF
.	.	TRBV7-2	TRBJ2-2	TGTGCCAGCAGCTTCAAGGGAACCGGGGAGCTGTTTTTT	CASSFKGTGELFF
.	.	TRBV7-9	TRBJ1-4	TGTGCCAGCAGCTTACGATCGGCTGCCAATGAAAAACTGTTTTTT	CASSLRSAANEKLFF
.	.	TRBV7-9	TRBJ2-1	TGTGCCAGCAGCCCCCCTCTGGGGTCCTACAATGAGCAGTTCTTC	CASSPPLGSYNEQFF
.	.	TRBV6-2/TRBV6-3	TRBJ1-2	TGTGCCAGCAGTAGGGACCCTAAGAGGTATGGCTACACCTTC	CASSRDPKRYGYTF
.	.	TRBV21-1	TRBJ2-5	TGTGCCAGCAGCAAATCTAGCGGGGTGGACAGAGAGACCCAGTACTTC	CASSKSSGVDRETQYF
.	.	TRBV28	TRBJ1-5	TGTGCCAGCAGTTTATACAGTAGCAATCAGCCCCAGCATTTT	CASSLYSSNQPQHF
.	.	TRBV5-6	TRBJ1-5	TGTGCCAGCAGCTTGGGGGGCTATAGCAATCAGCCCCAGCATTTT	CASSLGGYSNQPQHF
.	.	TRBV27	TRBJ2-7	TGTGCCAGCAGTTTATCGAAGACAGCCTACGAGCAGTACTTC	CASSLSKTAYEQYF
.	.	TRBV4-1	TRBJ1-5	TGCGCCAGCAGCCAACGCTCCCCGGACACCGACTATAGCAATCAGCCCCAGCATTTT	CASSQRSPDTDYSNQPQHF
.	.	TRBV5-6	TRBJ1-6	TGTGCCACCGCGAAACGGGAGGCCGGTAATTCACCCCTCCACTTT	CATAKREAGNSPLHF
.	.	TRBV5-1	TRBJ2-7	TGCGCCAGCAGCTTGTTACCAGGGCAAGGCTACGAGCAGTACTTC	CASSLLPGQGYEQYF
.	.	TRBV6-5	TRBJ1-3	TGTGCCAGCAGGCTCGGACCCTGGGGAAACACCATATATTTT	CASRLGPWGNTIYF